One and the same sample provided the 2 T cell receptor beta chains below, sequenced in a study of glioma-infiltrating T cells after dendritic cell vaccination. As for time point: after dendritic cell vaccination, including at tumor progression/relapse. Data came from immunoSEQ multiplex PCR; TCRdb stores just in-frame clones and leaves some out. The profile shows 100,000 or so clones, approximately 80% of them singletons. The specimen comprised blood, sampled after dendritic cell vaccination. The receptors originated from a human donor with glioblastoma.

The chain combines TRBV2 with TRBJ1-2, with TRBD1 matching over 7 bases. The CDR3 is 13 residues long. V was pared by 6 bases and J by 6 bases, with 7 bases of the junction left unmatched. The germline CDR1 and CDR2 sequences are SNHLY and FYNNEI. The CDR3 DNA sequence: TGTGCCAGCAGCCTAAAGGGGGCTCATGGCTACACCTTC. It encodes CASSLKGAHGYTF.

The rearrangement uses TRBV11-2 and TRBJ1-2; 7 bases fit TRBD1. From germline, CDR1 is SGHAT and CDR2 FQNNGV. J was trimmed by 3 bases and V by 6 bases; bases with no gene match: 7. This CDR3 is 14 amino acids long. For the CDR3, the DNA is TGTGCCAGCAGTCCGACAGGGAGAGACTATGGCTACACCTTC. It yields the protein CASSPTGRDYGYTF.